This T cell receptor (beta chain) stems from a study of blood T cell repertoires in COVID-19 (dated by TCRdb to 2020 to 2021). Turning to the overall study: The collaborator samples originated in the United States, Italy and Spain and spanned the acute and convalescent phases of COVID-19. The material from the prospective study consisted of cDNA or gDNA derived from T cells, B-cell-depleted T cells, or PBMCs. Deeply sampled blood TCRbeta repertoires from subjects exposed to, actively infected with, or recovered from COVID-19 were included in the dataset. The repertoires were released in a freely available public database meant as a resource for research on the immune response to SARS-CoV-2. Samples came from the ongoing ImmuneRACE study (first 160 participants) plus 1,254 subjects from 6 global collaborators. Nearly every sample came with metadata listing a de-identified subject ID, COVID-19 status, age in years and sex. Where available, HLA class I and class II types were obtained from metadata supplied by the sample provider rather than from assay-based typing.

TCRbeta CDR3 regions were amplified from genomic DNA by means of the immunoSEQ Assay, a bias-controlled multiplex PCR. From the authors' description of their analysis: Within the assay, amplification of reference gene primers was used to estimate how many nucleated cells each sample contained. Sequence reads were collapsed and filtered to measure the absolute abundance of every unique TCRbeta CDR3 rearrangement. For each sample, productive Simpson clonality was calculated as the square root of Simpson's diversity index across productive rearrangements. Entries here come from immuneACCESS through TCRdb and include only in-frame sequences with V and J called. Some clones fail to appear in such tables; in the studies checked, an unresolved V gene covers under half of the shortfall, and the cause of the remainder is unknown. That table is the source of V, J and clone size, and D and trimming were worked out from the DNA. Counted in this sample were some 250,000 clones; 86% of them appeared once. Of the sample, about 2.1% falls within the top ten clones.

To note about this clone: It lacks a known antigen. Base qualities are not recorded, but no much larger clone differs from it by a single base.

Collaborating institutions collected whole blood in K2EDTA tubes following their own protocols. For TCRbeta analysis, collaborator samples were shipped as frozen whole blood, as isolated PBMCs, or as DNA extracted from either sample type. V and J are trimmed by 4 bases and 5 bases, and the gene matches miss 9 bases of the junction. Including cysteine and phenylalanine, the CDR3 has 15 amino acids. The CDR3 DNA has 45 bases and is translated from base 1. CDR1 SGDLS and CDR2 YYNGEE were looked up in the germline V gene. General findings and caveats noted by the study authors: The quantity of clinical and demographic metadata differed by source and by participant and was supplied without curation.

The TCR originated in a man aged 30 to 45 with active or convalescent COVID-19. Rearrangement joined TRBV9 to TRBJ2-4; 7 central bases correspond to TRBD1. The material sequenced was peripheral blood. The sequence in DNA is TGTGCCAGCAGCTTCGACAGGGCTGTCCAAAACATTCAGTACTTC. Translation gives CASSFDRAVQNIQYF.